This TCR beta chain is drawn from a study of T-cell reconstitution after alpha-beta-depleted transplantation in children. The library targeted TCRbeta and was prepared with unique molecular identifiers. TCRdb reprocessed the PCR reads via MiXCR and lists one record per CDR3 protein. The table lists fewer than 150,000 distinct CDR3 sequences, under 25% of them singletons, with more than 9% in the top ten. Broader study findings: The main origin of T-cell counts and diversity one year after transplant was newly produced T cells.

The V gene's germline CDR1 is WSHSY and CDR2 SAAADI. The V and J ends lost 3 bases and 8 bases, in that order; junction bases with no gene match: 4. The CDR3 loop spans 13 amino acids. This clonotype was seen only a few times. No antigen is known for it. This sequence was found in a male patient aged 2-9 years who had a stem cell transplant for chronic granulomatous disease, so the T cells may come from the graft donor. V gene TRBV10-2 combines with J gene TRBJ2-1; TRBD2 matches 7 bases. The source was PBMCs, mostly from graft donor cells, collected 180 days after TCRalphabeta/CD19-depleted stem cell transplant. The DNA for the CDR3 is TGCGCCAGCAGTGATCGGGGGAGGGATGAGCAGTTCTTC. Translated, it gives CASSDRGRDEQFF.